Below, 30 T cell receptor beta chains from the same sample are listed, as sequenced in a study of monozygotic twins with inflammatory bowel disease. Using the 5' RACE reads, TCRdb records one entry per CDR3 protein without DNA. Its clone listing holds 85,000 to 110,000 distinct CDR3 sequences. The sequenced sample consisted of blood. These receptor sequences come from a human donor with ulcerative colitis or Crohn's disease, or a healthy co-twin of an affected twin (not recorded which).

The V call is TRBV5-4, the J call TRBJ2-1; lacking DNA, the TRBD2 call made by TCRdb goes unchecked. Germline loops: CDR1 SGHNT, CDR2 YYREEE (reference sequence). The CDR3 length is 16 residues. CDR3 amino acids: CASSLPGTSGVNEQFF.

The V and J genes are TRBV25-1 and TRBJ1-6. The CDR3 is 16 amino acids. The germline V gene has CDR1 MGHDK and CDR2 SYGVNS. The CDR3 loop reads CASGRAGESRNSPLHF.

The gene calls are TRBV15 and TRBJ1-6. CDR1 LNHNV and CDR2 YYDKDF come from the germline V gene (reference sequence). The length of the CDR3 is 14 residues. The CDR3 loop is CATSATNSGSPLHF.

The chain couples TRBV5-1 to TRBJ2-1; without DNA, the TCRdb call of TRBD2 cannot be checked. The V gene's germline CDR1 is SGHRS and CDR2 YFSETQ. The CDR3 length is 15 residues. The CDR3 here is CASSFTSGSYNEQFF.

The chain joins TRBV20-1 to TRBJ1-5; TCRdb's D call of TRBD1 is untestable without DNA. Germline CDR1 is DFQATT and CDR2 is SNEGSKA (reference sequence). The CDR3 is 15 amino acids. The CDR3 sequence is CSARGGTGMSQPQHF.

J is TRBJ1-5 and V is TRBV20-1; TCRdb picks TRBD1, but there is no DNA to check that call. Per the germline V gene, CDR1 is DFQATT and CDR2 is SNEGSKA (reference sequence). CDR3 length: 13 residues. CDR3 loop: CSARETGNQPQHF.

The gene calls are TRBV5-1 and TRBJ2-3; TCRdb gives TRBD2 as the D gene, but with no DNA this cannot be confirmed. This CDR3 has 15 residues. Germline assignment: CDR1 SGHRS and CDR2 YFSETQ. Here the CDR3 reads CASSGGRAGTDTQYF.

The chain combines TRBV6-2 or TRBV6-3 with TRBJ2-7; TCRdb outputs TRBD1, but without DNA this stays unchecked. The CDR3 covers 15 residues. The germline gives CDR1 MNHEY, CDR2 SVGEGT. CDR3 amino acids: CASGGGADSSYEQYF.

The CDR3 spells CATSDPPGTGVETQYF. The V and J genes are TRBV24-1 and TRBJ2-5; the D call from TCRdb, TRBD1, cannot be confirmed without DNA. The CDR3 contains 16 residues. CDR1 and CDR2 from the germline V gene are KGHDR and SFDVKD.

The genes are TRBV10-3 and TRBJ1-6. The CDR3 is 14 residues long. Germline V lookup: CDR1 ENHRY, CDR2 SYGVKD. The CDR3 sequence: CAISQDTYNSPLHF.

The chain has TRBV5-5 and TRBJ2-4. Germline CDR1 is SGHKS and CDR2 is YYEKEE (reference sequence). The CDR3 sequence is 12 residues long. CDR3 sequence reads: CASSLSKNIQYF.

This chain uses TRBV5-6 with TRBJ1-1; without DNA, the TCRdb call of TRBD1 cannot be checked. Germline V gene sequence: CDR1 SGHDT, CDR2 YYEEEE. This CDR3 is 17 amino acids long. This CDR3 is CASSLGGVRGTRDRAFF.

The chain employs TRBV4-3 and TRBJ1-6. From germline, CDR1 is LGHNA and CDR2 YSLEER. This CDR3 has 14 residues. The CDR3 reads CASSQDRNNSPLHF.

V usage is TRBV6-5 and J usage is TRBJ1-2. CDR1 and CDR2 from the germline V gene are MNHEY and SVGAGI. The CDR3 is made up of 13 amino acids. This chain's CDR3 is CASSQTANYGYTF.

The rearrangement uses TRBV16 and TRBJ1-5; the TCRdb call, TRBD1, lacks DNA for checking. The CDR3 has 14 amino acids. Germline V lookup: CDR1 KGHSY, CDR2 FQNENV. This CDR3 reads CASSQSGVNQPQHF. Full variable domain (remainder filled in from reference TRBV16 and TRBJ1-5): GEEVAQTPKHLVRGEGQKAKLYCAPIKGHSYVFWYQQVLKNEFKFLISFQNENVFDETGMPKERFSAKCLPNSPCSLEIQATKLEDSAVYFCASSQSGVNQPQHFGDGTRLSIL.

The chain joins TRBV12-3 or TRBV12-4 to TRBJ2-1. CDR3 length: 16 amino acids. The CDR3 here is CASGNPKGGVYNEQFF.

This chain uses TRBV9 with TRBJ2-1; the TCRdb call, TRBD2, lacks DNA for checking. The CDR3 sequence is 15 residues long. Germline CDR1 is SGDLS and CDR2 is YYNGEE. CDR3 loop: CASSVASGKYNEQFF.

J is TRBJ1-6 and V is TRBV10-2; TCRdb returns TRBD1, unconfirmable since there is no DNA. The V gene's germline CDR1 is WSHSY and CDR2 SAAADI. CDR3 length equals 14 residues. The CDR3 region is CASSRTGYNSPLHF.

The CDR3 sequence: CASSISRSTDTQYF. The genes are TRBV19 and TRBJ2-3. This CDR3 contains 14 residues. Germline CDR1 LNHDA, CDR2 SQIVND (reference sequence).

This chain connects TRBV20-1 to TRBJ2-3; TCRdb's D gene call, TRBD1, goes unchecked for lack of DNA. The CDR3 sequence is 11 residues long. CDR1 and CDR2 (germline): DFQATT, SNEGSKA (reference sequence). The CDR3 reads CSAPLGGNRYF.

The gene calls are TRBV5-6 and TRBJ2-7; the TCRdb call, TRBD1, lacks DNA for checking. The CDR3 runs 15 residues. Germline loops: CDR1 SGHDT, CDR2 YYEEEE. CDR3 amino acids: CASSLATGDTYEQYF.

This chain joins TRBV4-3 and TRBJ2-2; TCRdb lists TRBD1, though no DNA is available to test this call. CDR1 and CDR2 (germline): LGHNA, YSLEER. The CDR3 is 15 residues long. CDR3 in amino acids: CASSQEGGRTGELFF.

The rearrangement joins TRBV29-1 to TRBJ2-1; TCRdb calls TRBD1, which cannot be checked without DNA. The CDR3 spans 14 residues. CDR1 is SQVTM, CDR2 ANQGSEA, per germline. The CDR3: CSVYSGTHYNEQFF.

CDR3 region: CASSQDWAGTEQFF. The V call is TRBV4-2, the J call TRBJ2-1; as DNA is missing, the TRBD1 call by TCRdb cannot be tested. Germline values: CDR1 LGHNA, CDR2 YNFKEQ. This CDR3 is 14 amino acids long.

The V and J genes are TRBV9 and TRBJ2-2. The germline V gene has CDR1 SGDLS and CDR2 YYNGEE. This CDR3 contains 16 residues. The CDR3 loop is CASSVADNLNTGELFF.

The chain couples TRBV9 to TRBJ2-1; TCRdb's D gene call, TRBD1, goes unchecked for lack of DNA. This CDR3 has 14 amino acids. CDR1 and CDR2 (germline): SGDLS, YYNGEE. CDR3 protein: CASSVAGSPNEQFF. The full variable domain, with the rest looked up from reference TRBV9 and TRBJ2-1, is DSGVTQTPKHLITATGQRVTLRCSPRSGDLSVYWYQQSLDQGLQFLIQYYNGEERAKGNILERFSAQQFPDLHSELNLSSLELGDSALYFCASSVAGSPNEQFFGPGTRLTVL.

The chain carries TRBV27 and TRBJ1-4; TCRdb picks TRBD1, but there is no DNA to check that call. CDR1 and CDR2 (germline): MNHEY, SMNVEV (reference sequence). The CDR3 extends over 15 amino acids. CDR3 amino acids: CASSSNRAFNEKLFF.

J is TRBJ2-3 and V is TRBV20-1. There are 13 residues in the CDR3. Germline V lookup: CDR1 DFQATT, CDR2 SNEGSKA (reference sequence). CDR3 sequence: CSARLGIADTQYF.

The chain joins TRBV7-9 to TRBJ2-3; lacking DNA, the TRBD1 call made by TCRdb goes unchecked. The germline V gene encodes CDR1 SEHNR and CDR2 FQNEAQ (reference sequence). The CDR3 sequence is 16 residues long. CDR3 sequence reads: CASSSNPGHLTDTQYF.

This chain connects TRBV24-1 to TRBJ2-1; the TCRdb D gene call, TRBD1, has no DNA to confirm it. CDR1 KGHDR and CDR2 SFDVKD come from the germline V gene. There are 19 residues in the CDR3. This CDR3 reads CATSDPPIQGARAYNEQFF.